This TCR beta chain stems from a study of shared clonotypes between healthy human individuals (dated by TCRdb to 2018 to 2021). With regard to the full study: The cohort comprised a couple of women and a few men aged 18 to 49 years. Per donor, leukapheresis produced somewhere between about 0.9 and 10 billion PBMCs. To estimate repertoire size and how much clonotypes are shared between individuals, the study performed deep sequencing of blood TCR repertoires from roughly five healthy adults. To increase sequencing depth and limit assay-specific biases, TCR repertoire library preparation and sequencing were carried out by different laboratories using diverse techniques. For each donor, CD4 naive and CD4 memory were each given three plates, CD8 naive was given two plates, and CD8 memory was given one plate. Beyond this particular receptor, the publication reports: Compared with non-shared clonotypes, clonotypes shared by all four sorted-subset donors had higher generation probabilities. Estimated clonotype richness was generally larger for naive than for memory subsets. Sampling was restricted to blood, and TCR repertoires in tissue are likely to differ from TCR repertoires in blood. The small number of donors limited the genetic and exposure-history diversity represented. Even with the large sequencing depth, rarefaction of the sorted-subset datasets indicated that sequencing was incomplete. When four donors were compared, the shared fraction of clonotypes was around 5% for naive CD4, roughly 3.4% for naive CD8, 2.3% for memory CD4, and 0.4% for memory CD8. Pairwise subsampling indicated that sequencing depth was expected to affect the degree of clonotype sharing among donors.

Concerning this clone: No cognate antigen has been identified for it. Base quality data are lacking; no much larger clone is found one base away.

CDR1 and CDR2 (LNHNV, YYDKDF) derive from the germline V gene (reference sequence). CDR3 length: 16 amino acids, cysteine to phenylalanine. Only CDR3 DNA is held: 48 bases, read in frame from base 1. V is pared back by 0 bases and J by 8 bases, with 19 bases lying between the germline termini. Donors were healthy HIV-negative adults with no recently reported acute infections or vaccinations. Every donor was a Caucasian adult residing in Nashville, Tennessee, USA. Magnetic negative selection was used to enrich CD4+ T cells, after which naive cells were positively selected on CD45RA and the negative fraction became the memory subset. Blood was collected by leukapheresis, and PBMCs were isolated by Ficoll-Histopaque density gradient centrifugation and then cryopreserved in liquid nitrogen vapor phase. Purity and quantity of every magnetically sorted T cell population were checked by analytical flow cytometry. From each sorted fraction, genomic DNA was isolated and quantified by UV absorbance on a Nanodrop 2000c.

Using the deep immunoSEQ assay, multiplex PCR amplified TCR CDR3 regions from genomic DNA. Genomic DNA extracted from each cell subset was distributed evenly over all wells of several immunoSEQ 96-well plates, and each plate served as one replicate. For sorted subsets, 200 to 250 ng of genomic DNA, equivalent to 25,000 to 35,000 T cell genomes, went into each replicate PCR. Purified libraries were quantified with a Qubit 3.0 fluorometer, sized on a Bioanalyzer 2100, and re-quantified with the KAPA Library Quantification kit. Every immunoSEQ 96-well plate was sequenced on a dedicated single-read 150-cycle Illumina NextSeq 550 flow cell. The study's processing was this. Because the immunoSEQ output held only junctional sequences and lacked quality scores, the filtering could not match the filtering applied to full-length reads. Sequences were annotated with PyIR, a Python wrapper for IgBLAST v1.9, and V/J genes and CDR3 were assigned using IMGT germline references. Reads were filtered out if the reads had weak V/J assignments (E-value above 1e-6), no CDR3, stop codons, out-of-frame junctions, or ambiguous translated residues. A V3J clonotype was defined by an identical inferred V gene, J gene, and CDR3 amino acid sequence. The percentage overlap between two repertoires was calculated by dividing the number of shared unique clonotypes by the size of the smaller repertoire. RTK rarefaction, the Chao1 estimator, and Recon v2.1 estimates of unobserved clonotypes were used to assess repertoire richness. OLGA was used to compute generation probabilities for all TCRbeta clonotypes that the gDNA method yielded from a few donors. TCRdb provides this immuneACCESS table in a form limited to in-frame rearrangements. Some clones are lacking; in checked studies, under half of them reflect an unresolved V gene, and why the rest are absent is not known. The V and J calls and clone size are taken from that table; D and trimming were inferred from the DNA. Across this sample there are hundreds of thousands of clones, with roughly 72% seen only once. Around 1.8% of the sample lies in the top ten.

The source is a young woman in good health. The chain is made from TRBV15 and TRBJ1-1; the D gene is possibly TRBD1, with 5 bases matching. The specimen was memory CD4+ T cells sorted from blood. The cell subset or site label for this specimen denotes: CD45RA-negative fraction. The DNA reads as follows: TGTGCCACCAGCAGAGATCTTTGGGGACCTCGGGGAGAAGCTTTCTTT. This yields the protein CATSRDLWGPRGEAFF.